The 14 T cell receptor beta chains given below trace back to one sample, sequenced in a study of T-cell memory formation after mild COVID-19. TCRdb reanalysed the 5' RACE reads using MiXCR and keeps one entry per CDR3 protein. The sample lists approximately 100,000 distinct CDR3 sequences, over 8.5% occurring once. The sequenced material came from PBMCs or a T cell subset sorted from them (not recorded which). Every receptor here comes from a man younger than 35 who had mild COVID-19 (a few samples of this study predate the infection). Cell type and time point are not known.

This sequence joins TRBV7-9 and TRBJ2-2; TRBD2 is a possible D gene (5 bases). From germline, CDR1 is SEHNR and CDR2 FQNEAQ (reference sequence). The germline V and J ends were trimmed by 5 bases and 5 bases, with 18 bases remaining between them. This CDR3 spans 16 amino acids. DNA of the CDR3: TGTGCCAGCAGCATCTTTATCGGAGGCGTAACCGGGGAGCTGTTTTTT. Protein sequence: CASSIFIGGVTGELFF.

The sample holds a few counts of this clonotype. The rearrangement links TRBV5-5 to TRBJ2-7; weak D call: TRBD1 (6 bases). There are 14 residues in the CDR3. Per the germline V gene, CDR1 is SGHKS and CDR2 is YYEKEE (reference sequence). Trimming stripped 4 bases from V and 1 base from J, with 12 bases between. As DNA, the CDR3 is TGTGCCAGCAGCGCCGCAGGGGCTTCCTACGAGCAGTACGTC. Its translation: CASSAAGASYEQYV.

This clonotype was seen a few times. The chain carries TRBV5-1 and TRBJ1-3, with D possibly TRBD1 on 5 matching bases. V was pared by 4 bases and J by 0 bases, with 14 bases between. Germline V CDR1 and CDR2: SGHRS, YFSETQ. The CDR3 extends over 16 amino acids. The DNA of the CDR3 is TGCGCCAGCAGCCCCGGGACGGACAACTCTGGAAACACCATATATTTT. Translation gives CASSPGTDNSGNTIYF.

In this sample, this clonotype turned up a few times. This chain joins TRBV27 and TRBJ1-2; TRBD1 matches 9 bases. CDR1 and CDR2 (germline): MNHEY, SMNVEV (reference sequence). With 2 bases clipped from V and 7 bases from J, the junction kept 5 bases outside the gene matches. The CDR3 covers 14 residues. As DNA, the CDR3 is TGTGCCAGCAGTTTAGGGACAGGGAATACTGGCTACACCTTC. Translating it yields CASSLGTGNTGYTF.

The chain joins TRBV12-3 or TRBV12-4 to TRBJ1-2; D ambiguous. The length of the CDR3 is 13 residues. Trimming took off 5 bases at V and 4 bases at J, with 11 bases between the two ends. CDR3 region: CASSAVGLYGYTF. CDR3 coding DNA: TGTGCCAGCAGTGCCGTCGGACTCTATGGCTACACCTTC.

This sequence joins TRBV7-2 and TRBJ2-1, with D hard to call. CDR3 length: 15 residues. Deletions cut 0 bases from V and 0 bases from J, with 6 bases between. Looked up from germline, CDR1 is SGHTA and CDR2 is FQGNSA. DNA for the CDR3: TGTGCCAGCAGCTTAGCCAGGATCTCCTACAATGAGCAGTTCTTC. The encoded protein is CASSLARISYNEQFF.

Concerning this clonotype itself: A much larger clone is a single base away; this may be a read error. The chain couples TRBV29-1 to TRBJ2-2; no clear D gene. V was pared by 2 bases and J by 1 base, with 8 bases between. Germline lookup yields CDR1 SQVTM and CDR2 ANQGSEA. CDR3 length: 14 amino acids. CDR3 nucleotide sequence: TGCAGCGTTGAAATGAAGGTGAACACCGGGGAGCTGTTTTTT. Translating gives CSVEMKVNTGELFF.

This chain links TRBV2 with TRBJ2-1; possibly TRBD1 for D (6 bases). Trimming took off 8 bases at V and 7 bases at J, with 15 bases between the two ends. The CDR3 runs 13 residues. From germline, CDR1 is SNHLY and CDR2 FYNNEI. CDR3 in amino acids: CASAYQGLNEQFF. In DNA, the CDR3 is TGTGCCAGCGCCTACCAGGGGTTGAATGAGCAGTTCTTC.

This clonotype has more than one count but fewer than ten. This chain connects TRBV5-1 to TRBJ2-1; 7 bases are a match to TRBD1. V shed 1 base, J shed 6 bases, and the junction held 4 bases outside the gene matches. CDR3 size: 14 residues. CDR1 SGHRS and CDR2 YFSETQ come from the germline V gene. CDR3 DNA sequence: TGCGCCAGCAGCTTGAACCCAGGGGGCAATGAGCAGTTCTTC. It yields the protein CASSLNPGGNEQFF. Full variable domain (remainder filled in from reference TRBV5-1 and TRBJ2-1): KAGVTQTPRYLIKTRGQQVTLSCSPISGHRSVSWYQQTPGQGLQFLFEYFSETQRNKGNFPGRFSGRQFSNSRSEMNVSTLELGDSALYLCASSLNPGGNEQFFGPGTRLTVL.

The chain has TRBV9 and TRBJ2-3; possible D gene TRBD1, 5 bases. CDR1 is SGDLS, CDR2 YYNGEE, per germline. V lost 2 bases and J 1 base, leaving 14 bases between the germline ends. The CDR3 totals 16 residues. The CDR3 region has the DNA TGTGCCAGCAGCGTCGAGCAGGGTTCAGGCACAGATACGCAGTATTTT. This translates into CASSVEQGSGTDTQYF. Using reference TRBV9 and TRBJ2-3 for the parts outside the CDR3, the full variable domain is DSGVTQTPKHLITATGQRVTLRCSPRSGDLSVYWYQQSLDQGLQFLIQYYNGEERAKGNILERFSAQQFPDLHSELNLSSLELGDSALYFCASSVEQGSGTDTQYFGPGTRLTVL.

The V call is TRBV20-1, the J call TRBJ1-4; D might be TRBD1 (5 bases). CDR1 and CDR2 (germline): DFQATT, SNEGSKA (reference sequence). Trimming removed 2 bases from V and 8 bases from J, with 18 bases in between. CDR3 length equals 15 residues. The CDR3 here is CSARCRESGGEKLFF. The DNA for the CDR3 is TGCAGTGCTAGATGCAGGGAATCCGGGGGAGAAAAACTGTTTTTT.

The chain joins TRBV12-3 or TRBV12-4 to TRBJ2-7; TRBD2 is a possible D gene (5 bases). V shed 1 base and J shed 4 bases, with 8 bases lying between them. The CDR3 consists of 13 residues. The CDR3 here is CASSLGELYEQYV. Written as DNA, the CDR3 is TGTGCCAGCAGTTTAGGGGAGTTATACGAGCAGTACGTC.

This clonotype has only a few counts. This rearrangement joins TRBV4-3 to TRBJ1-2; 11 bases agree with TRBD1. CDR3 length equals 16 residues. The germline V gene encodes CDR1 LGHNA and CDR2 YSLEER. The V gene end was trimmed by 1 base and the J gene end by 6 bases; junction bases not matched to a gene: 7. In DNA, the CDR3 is TGCGCCAGCAGCCAAGTAAGGGACAGGGGGATGGATGGCTACACCTTC. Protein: CASSQVRDRGMDGYTF.

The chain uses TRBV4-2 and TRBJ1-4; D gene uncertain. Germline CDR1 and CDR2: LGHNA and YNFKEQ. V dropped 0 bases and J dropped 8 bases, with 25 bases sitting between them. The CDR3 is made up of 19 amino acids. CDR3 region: CASSQERGGRGFVEEKLFF. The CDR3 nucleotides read TGTGCCAGCAGCCAAGAACGTGGAGGGCGAGGGTTTGTAGAGGAAAAACTGTTTTTT.